The text below deals with one T cell receptor (delta chain). What it binds is unknown. This record comes from a study of Vδ1+ human thymocytes. Regarding the study as a whole: Thymic TRG and TRD repertoires appeared highly polyclonal, with Gaussian CDR3 length distributions.

RNA was extracted from the cells and then reverse transcribed. Multiplex PCR used pooled V-gene forward primers and a constant-region reverse primer to amplify CDR3s. TCRdb called clones from the multiplex PCR reads again using CATT. The sample shows around 56,000 delta-chain clones, more than 13% of them seen only once. Trimming at V came to 0 bases and at J to 0 bases, leaving 10 bases not matched to a gene. This CDR3 has 18 amino acids. The germline V gene has CDR1 TSWWSYY and CDR2 QGS. The TCR comes from a girl under two years old who had congenital heart surgery. This chain uses TRDV1 with TRDJ1; 7 bases match TRDD2. Specimen: Vdelta1+ gamma-delta thymocytes from the thymus. Subset described: FACS-sorted CD3+ TCRalphabeta- TCRVdelta1+ TCRVdelta2- thymocytes. CDR3 sequence (DNA): TGTGCTCTTGGGGAACTCCTTCCTCCGCGGAGGCACACCGATAAACTCATCTTT. Protein sequence: CALGELLPPRRHTDKLIF.